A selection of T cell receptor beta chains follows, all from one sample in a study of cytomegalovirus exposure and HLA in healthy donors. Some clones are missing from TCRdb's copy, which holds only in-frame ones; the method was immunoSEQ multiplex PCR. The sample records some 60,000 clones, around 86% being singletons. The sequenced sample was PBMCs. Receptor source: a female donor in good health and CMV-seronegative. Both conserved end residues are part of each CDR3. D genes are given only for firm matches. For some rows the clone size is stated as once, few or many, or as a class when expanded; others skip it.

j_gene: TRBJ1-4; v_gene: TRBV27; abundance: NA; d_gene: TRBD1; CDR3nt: TGTGCCAGCAGTCGATCGACAGGGAAACTGTTTTTT; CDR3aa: CASSRSTGKLFF
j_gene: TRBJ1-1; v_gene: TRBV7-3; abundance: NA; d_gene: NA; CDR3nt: TGTGCCAGCAGCTTAACGTCAGTCGTTAACACTGAAGCTTTCTTT; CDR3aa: CASSLTSVVNTEAFF
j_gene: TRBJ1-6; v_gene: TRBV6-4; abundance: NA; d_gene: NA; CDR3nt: TGTGCCACCCGGGGACAAGATAATTCACCCCTCCACTTT; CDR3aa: CATRGQDNSPLHF
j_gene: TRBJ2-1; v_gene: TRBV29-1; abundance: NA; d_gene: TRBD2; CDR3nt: TGCAGCGTTGAACGGGCTAGCGGGGGCAATGAGCAGTTCTTC; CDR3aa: CSVERASGGNEQFF
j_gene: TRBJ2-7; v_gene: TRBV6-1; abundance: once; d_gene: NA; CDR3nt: TGTGCCAGCAGTGCTACTAGCTTTACCTCCCCCTACGAGCAGTACTTC; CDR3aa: CASSATSFTSPYEQYF
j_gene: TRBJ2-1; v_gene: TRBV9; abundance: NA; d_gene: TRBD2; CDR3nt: TGTGCCAGCAACCGGGGGACTAGCGGGAGGAATGAGCAGTTCTTC; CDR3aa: CASNRGTSGRNEQFF
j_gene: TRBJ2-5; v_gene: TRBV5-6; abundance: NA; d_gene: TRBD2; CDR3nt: TGTGCCAGCAGTTGGGTGCTCAGCGGGAAAGAGACCCAGTACTTC; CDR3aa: CASSWVLSGKETQYF
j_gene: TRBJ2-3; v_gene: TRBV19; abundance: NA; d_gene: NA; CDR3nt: TGTGCCAGTAGTATTCTTCGTCGAGGTTCAGGGGAAAGCACAGATACGCAGTATTTT; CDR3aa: CASSILRRGSGESTDTQYF
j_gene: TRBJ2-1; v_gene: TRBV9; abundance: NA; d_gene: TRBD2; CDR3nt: TGTGCCAGCAGCGTTTCGACTAGCGGGAAGAATGAGCAGTTCTTC; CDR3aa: CASSVSTSGKNEQFF
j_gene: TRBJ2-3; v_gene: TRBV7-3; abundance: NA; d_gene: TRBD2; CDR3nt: TGTGCCAGCAGCTTGGGGGGGGTCACAGATACGCAGTATTTT; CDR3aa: CASSLGGVTDTQYF
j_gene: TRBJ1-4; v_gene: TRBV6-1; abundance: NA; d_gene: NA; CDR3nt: TGTGCCAGCAGTGAAAATTGGCGGCAGCGGAACGAAAAACTGTTTTTT; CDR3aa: CASSENWRQRNEKLFF
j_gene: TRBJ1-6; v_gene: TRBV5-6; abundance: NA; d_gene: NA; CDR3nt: TGTGCCAGCAGCTTGAACTCAGTGGGGGGATTAGGTGATTCACCCCTCCACTTT; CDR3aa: CASSLNSVGGLGDSPLHF
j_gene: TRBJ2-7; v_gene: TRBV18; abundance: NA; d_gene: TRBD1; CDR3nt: TGTGCCAGCTCACCGGGACAGGGAAGAGGCGAGCAGTACTTC; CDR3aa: CASSPGQGRGEQYF
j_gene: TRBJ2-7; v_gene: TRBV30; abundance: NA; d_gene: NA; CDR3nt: TGTGCCTGGAGTTCACCCGGCGGGGCTCCGCGGGAGCAGTACTTC; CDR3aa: CAWSSPGGAPREQYF
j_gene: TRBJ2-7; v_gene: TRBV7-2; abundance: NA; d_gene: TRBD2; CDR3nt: TGTGCCAGCAGGTATAGCGGGAAAGGTCCCTACGAGCAGTACTTC; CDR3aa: CASRYSGKGPYEQYF
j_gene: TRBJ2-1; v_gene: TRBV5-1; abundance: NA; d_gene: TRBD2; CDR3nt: TGCGCCAGCAGCTTGGGCCCGCGTGGCGGGGGGTATGAGCAGTTCTTC; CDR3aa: CASSLGPRGGGYEQFF
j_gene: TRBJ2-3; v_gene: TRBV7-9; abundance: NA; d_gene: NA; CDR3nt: TGTGCCAGCAGCTTAGCGTTCAGGAACCCCGCGCAGTATTTT; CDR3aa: CASSLAFRNPAQYF
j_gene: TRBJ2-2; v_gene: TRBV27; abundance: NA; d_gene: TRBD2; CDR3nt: TGTGCCAGCAGTTTAGGGACCGCGGGAGCCGGGGAGCTGTTTTTT; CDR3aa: CASSLGTAGAGELFF
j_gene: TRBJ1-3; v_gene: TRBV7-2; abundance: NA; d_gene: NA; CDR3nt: TGTGCCAGCAGCGATGGGACTCCCACCTTCTCTGGAAACACCATATATTTT; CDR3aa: CASSDGTPTFSGNTIYF
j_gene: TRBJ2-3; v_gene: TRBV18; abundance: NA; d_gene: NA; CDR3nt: TGTGCCAGCTCACCACCAATTTCCAGGGGCCGCGGGTATTTT; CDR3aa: CASSPPISRGRGYF
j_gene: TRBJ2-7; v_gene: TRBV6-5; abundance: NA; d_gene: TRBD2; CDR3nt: TGTGCCAGCCGAGCCGGGACTAGCGGTCTTTACGAGCAGTACTTC; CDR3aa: CASRAGTSGLYEQYF
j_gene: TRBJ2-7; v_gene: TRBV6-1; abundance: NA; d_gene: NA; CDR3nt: TGTGCCAGCAGTGACGGGATCCAATGGGGTGCATACGAGCAGTACTTC; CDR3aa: CASSDGIQWGAYEQYF
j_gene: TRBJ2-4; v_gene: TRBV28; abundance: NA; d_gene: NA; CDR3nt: TGTGCCAGCATGACGGGTAGCACCGCAAGCACTGGGTACTTC; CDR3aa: CASMTGSTASTGYF
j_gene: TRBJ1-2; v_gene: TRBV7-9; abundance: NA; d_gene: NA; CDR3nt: TGTGCCAGCAGCTCCGCGTCCGGGATTAACTATGGCTACACCTTC; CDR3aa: CASSSASGINYGYTF
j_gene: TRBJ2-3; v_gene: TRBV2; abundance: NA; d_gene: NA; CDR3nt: TGTGCCAGGGGCAGACGAGAAGATACGCAGTATTTT; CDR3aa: CARGRREDTQYF
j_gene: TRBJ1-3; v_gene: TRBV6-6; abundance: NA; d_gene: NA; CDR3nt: TGTGCCAGCAGCGGGGGGGTCGGAAACACCATATATTTT; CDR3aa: CASSGGVGNTIYF
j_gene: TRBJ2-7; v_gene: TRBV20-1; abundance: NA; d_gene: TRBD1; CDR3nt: TGCAGTGCGGGGACAGGCTACGAGCAGTACTTC; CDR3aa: CSAGTGYEQYF
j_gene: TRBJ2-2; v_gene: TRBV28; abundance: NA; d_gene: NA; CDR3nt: TGTGCCAGCAGTTTATTACGGGGTACTCGCGGGGAGCTGTTTTTT; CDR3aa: CASSLLRGTRGELFF
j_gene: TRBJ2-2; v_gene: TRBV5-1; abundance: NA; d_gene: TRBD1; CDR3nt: TGCGCCAGCAGTGGCAGGGGGCTAGACGGGGAGCTGTTTTTT; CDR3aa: CASSGRGLDGELFF
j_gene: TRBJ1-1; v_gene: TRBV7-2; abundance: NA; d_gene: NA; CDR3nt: TGTGCCAGCACCCCCGGACAGATGAACACTGAAGCTTTCTTT; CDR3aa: CASTPGQMNTEAFF
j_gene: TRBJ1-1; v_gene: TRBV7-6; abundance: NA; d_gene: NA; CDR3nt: TGTGCCAGCACCCGAGATGTGAACACTGAAGCTTTCTTT; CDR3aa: CASTRDVNTEAFF
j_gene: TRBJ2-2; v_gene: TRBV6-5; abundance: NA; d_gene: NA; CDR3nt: TGTGCCAGCAGTTACGGGACTGATCGGGGTTCCGGGGAGCTGTTTTTT; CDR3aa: CASSYGTDRGSGELFF
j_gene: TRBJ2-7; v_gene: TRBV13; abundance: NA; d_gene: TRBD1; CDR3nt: TGTGCCAGCAGAGAGCCGGGACAGGGCGTCGAGCAGTACTTC; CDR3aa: CASREPGQGVEQYF
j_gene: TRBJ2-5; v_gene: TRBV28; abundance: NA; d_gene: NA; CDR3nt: TGTGCCAGCAGTGGATGGCGGAAAGAGACCCAGTACTTC; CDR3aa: CASSGWRKETQYF
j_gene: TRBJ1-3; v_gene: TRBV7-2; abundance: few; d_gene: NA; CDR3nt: TGTGCCAGCAGCTTAGAGCGAGGAACCATATATTTT; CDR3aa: CASSLERGTIYF
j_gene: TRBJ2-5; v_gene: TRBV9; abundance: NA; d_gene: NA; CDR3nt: TGTGCCAGCAGGACGGACTCGTTTCGGGAGACCCAGTACTTC; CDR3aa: CASRTDSFRETQYF
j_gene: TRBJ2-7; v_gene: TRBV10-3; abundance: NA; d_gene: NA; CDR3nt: TGTGCCATCAGTGGCCAGCGAGGAGTGGGGGCGAGTACCTACGAGCAGTACTTC; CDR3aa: CAISGQRGVGASTYEQYF